The T cell receptor (beta chain) under discussion was sequenced for a study of response to subunit inactivated influenza vaccine. About this clonotype: Its antigen remains unknown.

TCRdb reprocessed the RT-PCR reads with MiXCR, giving one entry per CDR3 protein. This sample carries about 500,000 distinct CDR3 sequences, 16% of them seen once, and the ten largest clones take 3% to 3.5%. Study results and limitations: Authors suggested each seasonal flu vaccination may recruit only limited numbers of new T cells.

The material was CD4+ T cells sorted from PBMCs, obtained around 25 months after vaccination. The receptor was derived from a man between 50 and 75 years old who received an inactivated influenza vaccine.

CDR3 DNA sequence: TGTGCCACCAGCAGAGCAGGGGACGAAAAACTGTTTTTT. Translation gives CATSRAGDEKLFF. The rearrangement joins TRBV15 to TRBJ1-4, with D possibly being TRBD1 (6 bases). The CDR3 spans 13 residues. V was shortened by 1 base and J by 8 bases, with 8 bases between the two germline ends. Germline values: CDR1 LNHNV, CDR2 YYDKDF (reference sequence).